The T cell receptor beta chain under discussion was sequenced for a study of shared T cell receptors in the human thymus. V dropped 2 bases and J dropped 5 bases, with 20 bases sitting between them. Germline CDR1 and CDR2: LGHNA and YSLEER. This CDR3 region has 17 residues. TCRdb's table, derived via immunoSEQ multiplex PCR, lists solely in-frame clones and lacks some. In the table there are fewer than 700,000 clones, over 75% of which are singletons. This same sample was also taken into another study, of human thymus T cells. From that study: Resections from corrective heart surgery provided thymus tissue. Thymic as well as blood repertoires seemed to favor certain V and J genes unevenly. Unrelated individuals had highly overlapping thymic repertoires, as reported in related research.

The chain recombines TRBV4-3 with TRBJ2-3, with D tentatively TRBD1 (5 bases). The sample consisted of thymocytes. The receptor comes from a boy under two years old with a congenital heart defect. CDR3 sequence reads: CASSQHSRDEIGDTQYF. The CDR3 nucleotides are TGCGCCAGCAGCCAACATAGCAGGGATGAGATTGGAGATACGCAGTATTTT.